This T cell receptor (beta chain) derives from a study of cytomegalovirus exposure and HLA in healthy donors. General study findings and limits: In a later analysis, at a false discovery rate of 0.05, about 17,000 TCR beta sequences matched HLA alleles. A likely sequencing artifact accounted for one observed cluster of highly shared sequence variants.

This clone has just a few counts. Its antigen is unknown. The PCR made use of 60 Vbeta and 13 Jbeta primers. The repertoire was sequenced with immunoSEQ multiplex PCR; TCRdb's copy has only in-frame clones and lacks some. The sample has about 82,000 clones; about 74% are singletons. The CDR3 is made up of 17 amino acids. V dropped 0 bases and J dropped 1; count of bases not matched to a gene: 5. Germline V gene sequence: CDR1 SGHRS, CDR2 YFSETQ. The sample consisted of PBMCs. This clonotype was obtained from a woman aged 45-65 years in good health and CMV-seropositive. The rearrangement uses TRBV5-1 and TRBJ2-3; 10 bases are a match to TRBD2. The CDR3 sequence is CASSLEPSGSGTDTQYF. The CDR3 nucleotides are TGCGCCAGCAGCTTGGAGCCTAGCGGGAGCGGCACAGATACGCAGTATTTT.